The 29 T cell receptor beta chains presented below share a single source sample, sequenced in a study of cytomegalovirus exposure and HLA in healthy donors (TCRdb year 2017). The library came from the immunoSEQ multiplex PCR assay. For the multiplex PCR, a mixture combining 60 forward primers for TCR Vbeta segments and 13 reverse primers for TCR Jbeta segments was used. TCRdb's version of the immuneACCESS table is confined to in-frame rearrangements and falls short of the full clone set. An unresolved V gene accounts for under half of the shortfall where checked; the remainder is of unknown origin. For this sample there are 150,000 to 200,000 clones; 65% to 85% appear just once. The ten most abundant clones make up 4.5% to 7.5% of the sample. The sequenced material came from PBMCs. Receptor source: a woman in her 30s in good health and CMV-seropositive.

Turning to this clone: An end of the junction does not agree with germline; a read error may underlie this. The rearrangement links TRBV7-9 to TRBJ2-7; TRBD2 matches at 9 bases. The CDR3 extends over 18 amino acids. Germline CDR1 SEHNR, CDR2 FQNEAQ (reference sequence). CDR3 loop: CSSSGTSLGVRDSYEQYF. CDR3 DNA: TGTTCCAGCAGCGGGACTAGCCTCGGGGTGAGGGACTCCTACGAGCAGTACTTC.

This chain links TRBV11-2 with TRBJ2-7; 8 positions match TRBD1. CDR1 is SGHAT, CDR2 FQNNGV, per germline. J was trimmed by 4 bases and V by 2 bases; bases with no gene match: 7. There are 15 residues in the CDR3. This chain's CDR3 is CASSLFGQGLYEQYF. The CDR3 coding sequence is TGTGCCAGCAGCTTATTTGGACAGGGTCTATACGAGCAGTACTTC.

This chain uses TRBV5-4 with TRBJ1-1; maybe TRBD1 (6 bases). V dropped 3 bases and J dropped 7 bases, with 13 bases sitting between them. The CDR3 is 13 amino acids. Germline assignment: CDR1 SGHNT and CDR2 YYREEE (reference sequence). CDR3 in DNA: TGTGCCAGCAGCTCCCCAGGGGCCCGTGAAGCTTTCTTT. This codes for CASSSPGAREAFF.

The chain recombines TRBV28 with TRBJ1-6; 10 bases agree with TRBD1. There are 16 residues in the CDR3. V was clipped by 3 bases and J by 8 bases; unmatched bases: 7. Germline V CDR1 and CDR2: MDHEN, SYDVKM. The CDR3 coding sequence is TGTGCCAGCAGTTTGCTCGGCGGGACAGGGGATTCACCCCTCCACTTT. Its protein product is CASSLLGGTGDSPLHF.

The chain employs TRBV15 and TRBJ1-6, with D tentatively TRBD1 (5 bases). Germline V gene data show CDR1 as LNHNV and CDR2 as YYDKDF (reference sequence). Trimming removed 6 bases from V and 3 bases from J, with 9 bases in between. The CDR3 runs 14 residues. The CDR3 coding sequence is TGTGCCACCAGTAGCGGGGGCTATAATTCACCCCTCCACTTT. Translation: CATSSGGYNSPLHF. Full variable domain (rest looked up from reference TRBV15 and TRBJ1-6): DAMVIQNPRYQVTQFGKPVTLSCSQTLNHNVMYWYQQKSSQAPKLLFHYYDKDFNNEADTPDNFQSRRPNTSFCFLDIRSPGLGDTAMYLCATSSGGYNSPLHFGNGTRLTVT.

This clone was counted only a few times. The V gene is TRBV4-3, the J gene TRBJ2-1; 7 nucleotides agree with TRBD2. The germline gives CDR1 LGHNA, CDR2 YSLEER. V lost 4 bases, J lost 4 bases, and 7 bases stayed unmatched. CDR3 size: 15 residues. The CDR3 sequence is CASSPASGEYNEQFF. CDR3 in DNA: TGCGCCAGCAGCCCAGCTAGCGGTGAATACAATGAGCAGTTCTTC.

J is TRBJ1-3 and V is TRBV5-1; no definite D call. The CDR3 loop spans 15 amino acids. Trimming took off 2 bases at V and 0 bases at J, with 9 bases between the two ends. The V gene's germline CDR1 is SGHRS and CDR2 YFSETQ. CDR3 sequence: CASSFRVSSGNTIYF. The CDR3 DNA reads as TGCGCCAGCAGCTTTCGGGTGAGCTCTGGAAACACCATATATTTT.

A few counts support this clone. The V and J genes are TRBV6-1 and TRBJ2-7; the D gene is possibly TRBD1 (5 bases). The CDR3 is made up of 13 amino acids. Germline V gene data show CDR1 as MNHNS and CDR2 as SASEGT. V dropped 8 bases and J dropped 3 bases, with 14 bases sitting between them. The CDR3 bases are TGTGCCAGCTTCTCTAACGGACACTACGAGCAGTACTTC. Its protein product is CASFSNGHYEQYF.

The J gene is TRBJ1-2, the V gene TRBV10-3, with TRBD1 matching 10 bases. V shed 4 bases and J 4 bases; nucleotides not matched to a gene: 6. This CDR3 is 15 amino acids long. Germline V lookup: CDR1 ENHRY, CDR2 SYGVKD. In DNA, the CDR3 is TGTGCCATCAGTGCCGGGACAGGGGAGGGCTATGGCTACACCTTC. It specifies CAISAGTGEGYGYTF.

This clone was seen a handful of times. The chain joins TRBV2 to TRBJ2-3; weak D call: TRBD1 (5 bases). Germline V CDR1 and CDR2: SNHLY, FYNNEI. V lost 8 bases and J 6 bases, leaving 18 bases between the germline ends. The CDR3 extends over 14 amino acids. The CDR3 DNA sequence: TGTGCCAGCGGTAGGGGTTACCCTCGGGATACGCAGTATTTT. Amino acids: CASGRGYPRDTQYF.

The sample holds a few counts of this clone. The V gene is TRBV6-5, the J gene TRBJ1-5; D unresolved. CDR1 and CDR2 (germline): MNHEY, SVGAGI. Trimming pared 5 bases from V and 1 base from J, leaving 9 bases between. The CDR3 has 14 amino acids. The CDR3 DNA sequence: TGTGCCAGCAGTACTACCGCGAGCAATCAGCCCCAGCATTTT. Amino acid sequence: CASSTTASNQPQHF.

With respect to this clone: A junction boundary mismatches the germline segment, possibly from a read error. This chain connects TRBV7-9 to TRBJ1-1, with TRBD1 matching over 9 bases. The CDR3 runs 16 residues. The germline V gene has CDR1 SEHNR and CDR2 FQNEAQ (reference sequence). The chain's CDR3 is CSSSSLTGGVGTEAFF. The DNA for the CDR3 is TGTTCCAGCAGCTCCCTAACAGGGGGCGTAGGGACTGAAGCTTTCTTT.

The rearrangement uses TRBV6-1 and TRBJ2-5; 8 bases fit TRBD2. The CDR3 sequence is 16 residues long. V was clipped by 3 bases and J by 3 bases; unmatched bases: 9. The germline V gene encodes CDR1 MNHNS and CDR2 SASEGT. CDR3 residues: CASSERLAGHEETQYF. In nucleotides, the CDR3 is TGTGCCAGCAGTGAGCGGCTAGCGGGCCACGAAGAGACCCAGTACTTC.

As concerns this clone: Other DNA sequences in the same sample also yield this CDR3. The gene calls are TRBV6-5 and TRBJ1-2, with D maybe TRBD1 (6 bases). There are 13 residues in the CDR3. V shed 6 bases and J shed 4 bases, with 12 bases lying between them. Germline V CDR1 and CDR2: MNHEY, SVGAGI. The CDR3 loop is CASSYGQSYGYTF. The CDR3 DNA reads TGTGCCAGCAGCTACGGACAGTCCTATGGCTACACCTTC.

The J gene is TRBJ1-1, the V gene TRBV18; 8 bases line up with TRBD1. The germline CDR1 and CDR2 sequences are KGHSH and LQKENI. CDR3 size: 14 residues. Losses at the gene ends were 5 bases for V and 1 base for J; bases not matched to a gene: 3. The CDR3, as DNA: TGTGCCAGCTCAATTGGACAGGGGAACACTGAAGCTTTCTTT. This sequence encodes CASSIGQGNTEAFF. The full variable domain, completed using reference TRBV18 and TRBJ1-1, is NAGVMQNPRHLVRRRGQEARLRCSPMKGHSHVYWYRQLPEEGLKFMVYLQKENIIDESGMPKERFSAEFPKEGPSILRIQQVVRGDSAAYFCASSIGQGNTEAFFGQGTRLTVV.

The V gene is TRBV19, the J gene TRBJ2-1; D gene uncertain. The CDR3 runs to 14 residues. The germline V and J ends were trimmed by 0 bases and 8 bases, with 11 bases remaining between them. The germline CDR1 and CDR2 sequences are LNHDA and SQIVND (reference sequence). The CDR3, as DNA: TGTGCCAGTAGTATAGATCCCCGCAGTGATGAGCAGTTCTTC. The encoded protein is CASSIDPRSDEQFF.

This chain connects TRBV2 to TRBJ2-7, with 9 bases matching TRBD2. The CDR3 extends over 14 amino acids. The germline CDR1 and CDR2 sequences are SNHLY and FYNNEI. Trimming took 8 bases from V and 2 from J; bases not matched to a gene: 7. The DNA of the CDR3 is TGTGCCAGCGCTGGAATAGCGGGAGCCTACGAGCAGTACTTC. Its translation: CASAGIAGAYEQYF. Full variable domain (rest looked up from reference TRBV2 and TRBJ2-7): EPEVTQTPSHQVTQMGQEVILRCVPISNHLYFYWYRQILGQKVEFLVSFYNNEISEKSEIFDDQFSVERPDGSNFTLKIRSTKLEDSAMYFCASAGIAGAYEQYFGPGTRLTVT.

Concerning this clone itself: The identical CDR3 is also encoded by other nucleotide sequences in the sample. J is TRBJ1-5 and V is TRBV7-2; 7 nucleotides agree with TRBD1. The CDR3 is 14 residues long. V was clipped by 2 bases and J by 4 bases; unmatched bases: 2. Germline values: CDR1 SGHTA, CDR2 FQGNSA. CDR3 sequence: CASSLRQGNQPQHF. The CDR3 DNA sequence: TGTGCCAGCAGCTTACGACAGGGAAATCAGCCCCAGCATTTT.

J is TRBJ2-7 and V is TRBV28; D is perhaps TRBD2 (5 bases). The CDR3 totals 11 residues. The germline V gene encodes CDR1 MDHEN and CDR2 SYDVKM. The V end lost 8 bases, the J end lost 2 bases, and 7 bases lay between the germline ends. The CDR3 DNA sequence: TGTGCCAGCGAGGGCGCCTACGAGCAGTACTTC. This sequence encodes CASEGAYEQYF.

This rearrangement joins TRBV7-3 to TRBJ2-2; D gene uncertain. The CDR3 length is 12 residues. The germline V gene has CDR1 SGHTA and CDR2 FQGTGA. V lost 4 bases and J 5 bases, leaving 5 bases between the germline ends. The CDR3 spells CASSSVTGELFF. The CDR3 DNA reads TGTGCCAGCAGCTCGGTTACCGGGGAGCTGTTTTTT. Combining the CDR3 with reference TRBV7-3 and TRBJ2-2 gives the whole variable domain GAGVSQTPSNKVTEKGKYVELRCDPISGHTALYWYRQSLGQGPEFLIYFQGTGAADDSGLPNDRFFAVRPEGSVSTLKIQRTERGDSAVYLCASSSVTGELFFGEGSRLTVL.

CDR3 DNA sequence: TGTGCCACCGAGAATCTACCGGACGCGGGAGAGACCCAGTACTTC. Amino acids: CATENLPDAGETQYF. J is TRBJ2-5 and V is TRBV6-6; D may be TRBD2 (5 bases). CDR1 MNHNY and CDR2 SVGAGI come from the germline V gene (reference sequence). The CDR3 loop spans 15 amino acids. Trimming removed 10 bases from V and 4 bases from J, with 22 bases in between.

The gene calls are TRBV14 and TRBJ1-4; the D is unclear. The germline V gene has CDR1 SGHDN and CDR2 FVKESK. Trimming removed 1 base from V and 4 bases from J, with 10 bases in between. CDR3 length equals 15 residues. CDR3 in amino acids: CASSQAPLLNEKLFF. The CDR3 bases are TGTGCCAGCAGCCAAGCCCCCCTCCTTAATGAAAAACTGTTTTTT.

The V gene is TRBV7-8, the J gene TRBJ1-1; 9 bases match TRBD1. CDR1 and CDR2 from the germline V gene are SGHVS and FQNEAQ. With 5 bases clipped from V and 9 bases from J, the junction kept 10 bases outside the gene matches. The CDR3 length is 14 residues. The CDR3 bases are TGTGCCAGCAGCCCCCCGGGACAGGGTCCGAAAGCTTTCTTT. As protein: CASSPPGQGPKAFF.

V and J are TRBV6-6 and TRBJ1-5; 9 bases are a match to TRBD1. The germline V gene has CDR1 MNHNY and CDR2 SVGAGI (reference sequence). V lost 3 bases to trimming and J lost 0 bases; unmatched junction nucleotides: 3. This CDR3 has 16 amino acids. Here the CDR3 reads CASSYGTGPSNQPQHF. The CDR3 DNA follows: TGTGCCAGCAGTTATGGGACAGGGCCTAGCAATCAGCCCCAGCATTTT.

V gene TRBV9 combines with J gene TRBJ1-1; 7 bases line up with TRBD1. The V gene end was trimmed by 5 bases and the J gene end by 8 bases; junction bases not matched to a gene: 9. Per the germline V gene, CDR1 is SGDLS and CDR2 is YYNGEE. The CDR3 totals 13 residues. The CDR3 region has the DNA TGTGCCAGCAGTCTCACAGGGGTCTCCGAAGCTTTCTTT. Encoded protein: CASSLTGVSEAFF.

This clone has a single count. Here the CDR3 DNA reads TGTGCCAGCAGCCGCGGGACAGACTATGGCTACACCTTC. This gives the protein CASSRGTDYGYTF. V gene TRBV6-5 combines with J gene TRBJ1-2; 7 bases match TRBD1. Per germline, CDR1 MNHEY and CDR2 SVGAGI. The V segment lost 6 bases and the J segment 3 bases; nucleotides outside the gene matches: 4. The CDR3 sequence is 13 residues long.

The chain joins TRBV18 to TRBJ2-1; 8 bases align to TRBD2. The CDR3 has 14 amino acids. V was clipped by 6 bases and J by 3 bases; unmatched bases: 4. Germline values: CDR1 KGHSH, CDR2 LQKENI. CDR3 nucleotides: TGTGCCAGCTCCAGGACTAGCTTCTACAATGAGCAGTTCTTC. Protein sequence: CASSRTSFYNEQFF.

This clone was counted a single time. V usage is TRBV2 and J usage is TRBJ1-5, with 7 bases identical to TRBD1. Germline CDR1 reads SNHLY; CDR2 reads FYNNEI. After removal of 3 bases from V and 10 bases from J, the junction contained 6 bases not matched to a gene. CDR3 length equals 13 residues. CDR3 loop: CASSDIQGFPQHF. CDR3 nucleotides: TGTGCCAGCAGTGATATACAGGGGTTTCCCCAGCATTTT.

J is TRBJ2-5 and V is TRBV28, with D possibly TRBD2 on 5 matching bases. The germline CDR1 and CDR2 sequences are MDHEN and SYDVKM. V was pared by 5 bases and J by 1 base, with 11 bases between. The CDR3 length is 14 residues. In DNA form, the CDR3 reads TGTGCCAGCAGTCCCCCGGGATCCCAAGAGACCCAGTACTTC. The encoded protein is CASSPPGSQETQYF.